The sequence of this T cell receptor beta chain was determined in a study of CD8 T cells in Susac syndrome. The CDR3 extends over 12 amino acids. Germline CDR1 and CDR2: MDHEN and SYDVKM. V was clipped by 7 bases and J by 11 bases; unmatched bases: 10. The RNA, about 0.5 to 1 ug, was put through reverse transcription using random hexamers. TCRdb passed the immunoSEQ multiplex PCR reads through MiXCR, listing each CDR3 protein once. Altogether approximately 160,000 distinct CDR3 sequences are present, roughly 92% being singletons, with the ten largest covering approximately 0.094%. The V call is TRBV28, the J call TRBJ1-2; TRBD1 agrees at 7 bases. Sequencing was carried out using CD4+ T cells from PBMCs. The origin of this receptor is a human donor with multiple sclerosis. The CDR3 loop reads CASISGQINYTF. The CDR3 nucleotides read TGTGCCAGCATCTCGGGACAGATTAATTACACCTTC.